This T cell receptor (beta chain) emerged from a study of cytomegalovirus exposure and HLA in healthy donors. Both 60 Vbeta primers and 13 Jbeta primers went into the PCR. Data came from immunoSEQ multiplex PCR; TCRdb stores just in-frame clones and leaves some out. Of under 200,000 clones detected, approximately 79% appear once; the ten largest clones hold around 2%. Source material: PBMCs. The TCR comes from a human donor in good health.

The CDR3 nucleotides are TGTGCCAGCAGCCAGAGCGGGGTAGCAGAGACCCAGTACTTC. Translation: CASSQSGVAETQYF. The rearrangement links TRBV13 to TRBJ2-5; 7 bases map to TRBD2. The V segment lost 5 bases and the J segment 4 bases; nucleotides outside the gene matches: 7. The CDR3 is made up of 14 amino acids. Germline-derived CDR1 and CDR2 are PRHDT and FYEKMQ (reference sequence).